The 25 T cell receptor beta chains below come from one sample, sequenced in a study of shared clonotypes between healthy human individuals. TCRdb's copy holds only in-frame clones and misses some; the assay was immunoSEQ multiplex PCR. The sample records roughly 1,500,000 clones, just under 99% being singletons. Input material: naive CD4+ T cells sorted from blood. As to subset: CD45RA+ positively selected. The receptors shown here come from a man aged 25 to 40 in good health.

The chain recombines TRBV5-4 with TRBJ1-2, with D perhaps matching TRBD1 (5 bases). This CDR3 has 14 amino acids. With 4 bases removed from V and 5 bases from J, the gap between germline ends came to 15 bases. CDR1 is SGHNT and CDR2 is YYREEE in the germline V gene (reference sequence). CDR3 sequence reads: CASSPGTSKYGYTF. Here the CDR3 DNA reads TGTGCCAGCAGCCCGGGGACGAGTAAATATGGCTACACCTTC.

In regard to this clone: Other nucleotide sequences from this sample produce the same CDR3. This chain connects TRBV18 to TRBJ2-7; D is possibly TRBD2 (5 bases). Germline CDR1 KGHSH, CDR2 LQKENI. The CDR3 is 16 residues long. The ends were cut back, 3 bases at V and 0 bases at J, with 15 bases in the middle. The CDR3 spells CASSPLGGPSSYEQYF. DNA of the CDR3: TGTGCCAGCTCACCGCTAGGCGGGCCTAGCTCCTACGAGCAGTACTTC.

The rearrangement joins TRBV5-1 to TRBJ1-3; perhaps TRBD1 as D (5 bases). The CDR3 totals 15 residues. Trimming pared 4 bases from V and 3 bases from J, leaving 14 bases between. Germline V gene lookup returns CDR1 SGHRS and CDR2 YFSETQ. In DNA, the CDR3 is TGCGCCAGCAGCCCACCCGGGGCTAATGGAAACACCATATATTTT. Protein: CASSPPGANGNTIYF.

The rearrangement joins TRBV5-6 to TRBJ2-1; no definite D call. Per the germline V gene, CDR1 is SGHDT and CDR2 is YYEEEE. V was shortened by 3 bases and J by 9 bases, with 7 bases between the two germline ends. The CDR3 is made up of 11 amino acids. CDR3 region: CASSSAGEQFF. The CDR3 DNA reads as TGTGCCAGCAGCTCGGCAGGTGAGCAGTTCTTC.

Comments on this clone: The sample has other DNA sequences that encode this CDR3 too. The chain employs TRBV5-6 and TRBJ2-1; D is uncertain. Germline CDR1 reads SGHDT; CDR2 reads YYEEEE. The CDR3 spans 13 residues. V lost 2 bases and J lost 2, with 5 bases in between. As DNA, the CDR3 is TGTGCCAGCAGCTTAGGTCCCTACAATGAGCAGTTCTTC. Its protein is CASSLGPYNEQFF. Based on the CDR3 plus reference TRBV5-6 and TRBJ2-1, the full variable domain is DAGVTQSPTHLIKTRGQQVTLRCSPKSGHDTVSWYQQALGQGPQFIFQYYEEEERQRGNFPDRFSGHQFPNYSSELNVNALLLGDSALYLCASSLGPYNEQFFGPGTRLTVL.

This clone showed up just once. This chain connects TRBV14 to TRBJ2-2; 7 nucleotides align to TRBD1. The CDR3 extends over 16 amino acids. V was clipped by 3 bases and J by 5 bases; unmatched bases: 9. Germline CDR1 is SGHDN and CDR2 is FVKESK. In DNA, the CDR3 is TGTGCCAGCAGCCACGGACAGGCTCTTACGACCGGGGAGCTGTTTTTT. The encoded protein is CASSHGQALTTGELFF. The complete variable domain, with remaining parts taken from reference TRBV14 and TRBJ2-2, reads EAGVTQFPSHSVIEKGQTVTLRCDPISGHDNLYWYRRVMGKEIKFLLHFVKESKQDESGMPNNRFLAERTGGTYSTLKVQPAELEDSGVYFCASSHGQALTTGELFFGEGSRLTVL.

In the case of this clone: Other DNA sequences within the sample encode an identical CDR3. The chain is built from TRBV5-6 and TRBJ2-3; D call uncertain. The V end lost 2 bases, the J end lost 4 bases, and 8 bases lay between the germline ends. This CDR3 region has 13 residues. Germline V gene lookup returns CDR1 SGHDT and CDR2 YYEEEE. CDR3 nucleotide sequence: TGTGCCAGCAGCTTACCTAGTGCAGATACGCAGTATTTT. It codes for CASSLPSADTQYF.

The chain joins TRBV5-6 to TRBJ2-1; D possibly corresponds to TRBD2 (6 bases). The CDR3 covers 15 residues. CDR1 is SGHDT and CDR2 is YYEEEE in the germline V gene. Trimming removed 4 bases at V and 0 bases at J, with 11 bases between. CDR3 nucleotide sequence: TGTGCCAGCAGCGCGGGACTGAGCTCCTACAATGAGCAGTTCTTC. Protein product: CASSAGLSSYNEQFF.

This clone has just one count. The chain recombines TRBV18 with TRBJ2-5; 8 bases agree with TRBD2. V shed 5 bases, J shed 1 base, and the junction held 9 bases outside the gene matches. The length of the CDR3 is 16 residues. CDR1 is KGHSH and CDR2 is LQKENI in the germline V gene. The CDR3 loop reads CASSFFSGGRQETQYF. As DNA, the CDR3 is TGTGCCAGCTCATTCTTCTCGGGAGGGCGCCAAGAGACCCAGTACTTC.

The V gene is TRBV12-5, the J gene TRBJ2-1; 9 bases are a match to TRBD2. Trimming at V came to 1 base and at J to 4 bases, leaving 14 bases not matched to a gene. CDR1 and CDR2 (germline): LGHNT, FRNRAP. The CDR3 has 19 residues. In DNA form, the CDR3 reads TGTGCTAGTGGTTTGGACCCCGGAGGCGGGAGGGCCTTATACAATGAGCAGTTCTTC. Amino acids: CASGLDPGGGRALYNEQFF. Drawing the rest from reference TRBV12-5 and TRBJ2-1, the complete variable domain is DARVTQTPRHKVTEMGQEVTMRCQPILGHNTVFWYRQTMMQGLELLAYFRNRAPLDDSGMPKDRFSAEMPDATLATLKIQPSEPRDSAVYFCASGLDPGGGRALYNEQFFGPGTRLTVL.

The chain couples TRBV5-1 to TRBJ2-2; D might be TRBD1 or TRBD2, each matching 5 bases. Germline CDR1 reads SGHRS; CDR2 reads YFSETQ. The CDR3 extends over 17 amino acids. V shed 4 bases and J shed 0 bases, with 16 bases lying between them. CDR3 DNA sequence: TGCGCCAGCAGCCCGGGACCGATAGACTCGAACACCGGGGAGCTGTTTTTT. It codes for CASSPGPIDSNTGELFF.

The chain joins TRBV28 to TRBJ1-2; possibly TRBD1 for D (6 bases). V was pared by 5 bases and J by 2 bases, with 9 bases between. The CDR3 is 13 amino acids. Germline CDR1 and CDR2: MDHEN and SYDVKM. The CDR3 region is CASSRTANYGYTF. CDR3 DNA sequence: TGTGCCAGCAGTAGGACAGCCAACTATGGCTACACCTTC.

The V and J genes are TRBV7-3 and TRBJ2-7; no definite D call. This CDR3 is 13 amino acids long. V was shortened by 4 bases and J by 6 bases, with 13 bases between the two germline ends. In germline, CDR1 is SGHTA, CDR2 FQGTGA. The CDR3 coding sequence is TGTGCCAGCAGCTCCCTCCCGGGTGGCGAGCAGTACTTC. This codes for CASSSLPGGEQYF.

This clone was counted once. J is TRBJ1-1 and V is TRBV7-9; no definite D call. CDR3 length: 14 residues. With 5 bases removed from V and 5 bases from J, the gap between germline ends came to 15 bases. From germline, CDR1 is SEHNR and CDR2 FQNEAQ (reference sequence). The CDR3 DNA follows: TGTGCCAGCAGCGCAAGGCAGTTACAGACTGAAGCTTTCTTT. It yields the protein CASSARQLQTEAFF.

V gene TRBV28 combines with J gene TRBJ1-3, with 10 bases aligning to TRBD1. The CDR3 consists of 18 residues. Germline CDR1 is MDHEN and CDR2 is SYDVKM. Germline trimming cut 3 bases from V and 2 bases from J; bases unmatched to any gene: 10. For the CDR3, the DNA is TGTGCCAGCAGTTTTTTACTGGGGGACAGGGGCACTGGAAACACCATATATTTT. Its protein is CASSFLLGDRGTGNTIYF.

The chain employs TRBV5-1 and TRBJ1-5, with D possibly matching TRBD1 (5 bases). The CDR3 extends over 15 amino acids. Trimming took off 0 bases at V and 3 bases at J, with 10 bases between the two ends. Germline V gene data show CDR1 as SGHRS and CDR2 as YFSETQ. CDR3 nucleotide sequence: TGCGCCAGCAGCTTGGAAGGGGTGGCCAATCAGCCCCAGCATTTT. This translates into CASSLEGVANQPQHF.

J is TRBJ2-5 and V is TRBV18; D is undetermined. The CDR3 covers 15 residues. Looked up from germline, CDR1 is KGHSH and CDR2 is LQKENI. V gave up 3 bases and J gave up 2 bases, with 13 bases separating them. CDR3 amino acids: CASSPGPTQQETQYF. The CDR3 DNA sequence: TGTGCCAGCTCACCGGGTCCAACACAGCAAGAGACCCAGTACTTC.

The J gene is TRBJ1-2, the V gene TRBV18; TRBD1 might be the D (5 bases). The CDR3 sequence is 17 residues long. V dropped 2 bases and J dropped 1 base, with 17 bases sitting between them. CDR1 KGHSH and CDR2 LQKENI come from the germline V gene. The CDR3 DNA follows: TGTGCCAGCTCACCATCGCGAGTGGTCAGGGATAACTATGGCTACACCTTC. Translating gives CASSPSRVVRDNYGYTF. Full variable domain (rest looked up from reference TRBV18 and TRBJ1-2): NAGVMQNPRHLVRRRGQEARLRCSPMKGHSHVYWYRQLPEEGLKFMVYLQKENIIDESGMPKERFSAEFPKEGPSILRIQQVVRGDSAAYFCASSPSRVVRDNYGYTFGSGTRLTVV.

The CDR3 reads CASSQGAGRYYGYTF. The CDR3 DNA is TGTGCCAGCAGTCAAGGGGCAGGGCGGTACTATGGCTACACCTTC. This sequence joins TRBV5-5 and TRBJ1-2; D might be TRBD1 (5 bases). V shed 5 bases and J shed 3 bases, with 17 bases lying between them. The CDR3 is made up of 15 amino acids. From germline, CDR1 is SGHKS and CDR2 YYEKEE (reference sequence).

The chain combines TRBV18 with TRBJ2-1, with 9 bases that match TRBD2. CDR3 length: 14 amino acids. Unmatched junction bases numbered 7, after V lost 4 bases and J lost 9 bases. CDR1 is KGHSH, CDR2 LQKENI, per germline. DNA for the CDR3: TGTGCCAGCTCACTAGGGACTAGCCGGGGTGAGCAGTTCTTC. It encodes CASSLGTSRGEQFF.

This chain connects TRBV5-6 to TRBJ2-5, with 7 bases matching TRBD2. The CDR3 runs 16 residues. Germline V lookup: CDR1 SGHDT, CDR2 YYEEEE. V dropped 2 bases and J dropped 4; count of bases not matched to a gene: 11. The CDR3 protein is CASSFWVGAGLETQYF. CDR3 nucleotide sequence: TGTGCCAGCAGCTTCTGGGTAGGAGCGGGATTAGAGACCCAGTACTTC.

This chain uses TRBV5-4 with TRBJ2-5; 9 bases are shared with TRBD2. The V gene's germline CDR1 is SGHNT and CDR2 YYREEE (reference sequence). The CDR3 has 20 amino acids. Trimming at V came to 3 bases and at J to 3 bases, leaving 21 bases not matched to a gene. CDR3 protein: CASSSGTAASWREGKETQYF. The CDR3 DNA follows: TGTGCCAGCAGCTCCGGGACAGCGGCCTCTTGGCGGGAGGGGAAAGAGACCCAGTACTTC.

The chain joins TRBV7-4 to TRBJ2-7; 8 bases match TRBD2. Looked up from germline, CDR1 is SGHVT and CDR2 is SQSDAQ. The V and J ends lost 6 bases and 5 bases, in that order; junction bases with no gene match: 12. There are 15 residues in the CDR3. CDR3 nucleotides: TGTGCCAGCAGTCCTACCGGGACTAGGCTCGACGAGCAGTACTTC. It is translated as CASSPTGTRLDEQYF.

The chain employs TRBV5-4 and TRBJ2-7; D gene unclear. V was clipped by 0 bases and J by 1 base, with 11 bases between them. Germline V lookup: CDR1 SGHNT, CDR2 YYREEE (reference sequence). The CDR3 is 15 amino acids. CDR3 protein: CASSLAGRVSYEQYF. For the CDR3, the DNA is TGTGCCAGCAGCTTGGCTGGACGGGTATCCTACGAGCAGTACTTC.

The V gene is TRBV19, the J gene TRBJ1-5; a weak D match, TRBD1 (6 bases). CDR1 is LNHDA and CDR2 is SQIVND in the germline V gene (reference sequence). The CDR3 contains 15 residues. Trimming took off 1 base at V and 0 bases at J, with 7 bases between the two ends. As DNA, the CDR3 is TGTGCCAGTAGTATAGGACAGGATAGCAATCAGCCCCAGCATTTT. Translating gives CASSIGQDSNQPQHF.